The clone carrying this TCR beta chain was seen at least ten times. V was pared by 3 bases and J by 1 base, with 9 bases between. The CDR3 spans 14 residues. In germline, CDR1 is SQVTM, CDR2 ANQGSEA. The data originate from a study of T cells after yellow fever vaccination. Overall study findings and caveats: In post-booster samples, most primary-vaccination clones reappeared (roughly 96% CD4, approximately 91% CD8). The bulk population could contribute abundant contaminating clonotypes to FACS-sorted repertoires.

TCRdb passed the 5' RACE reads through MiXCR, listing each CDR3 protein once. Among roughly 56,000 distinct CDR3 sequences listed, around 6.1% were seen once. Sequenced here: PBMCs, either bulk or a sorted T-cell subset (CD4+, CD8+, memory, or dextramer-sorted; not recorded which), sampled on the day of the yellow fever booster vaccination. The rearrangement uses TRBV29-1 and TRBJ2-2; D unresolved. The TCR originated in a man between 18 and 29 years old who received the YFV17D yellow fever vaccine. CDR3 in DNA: TGCAGCGTTGAGATTGGGCTGAACACCGGGGAGCTGTTTTTT. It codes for CSVEIGLNTGELFF.